The clone carrying this T cell receptor beta chain has only one observation. This sample is part of a study of blood T cell repertoires in COVID-19. In the study overall: Specimens from acute and convalescent COVID-19 originated in the United States, Italy and Spain.

The protocol was immunoSEQ multiplex PCR, while the TCRdb copy is restricted to in-frame clones and leaves out a portion. Altogether about 60,000 clones are present, just under 85% being singletons, with the ten largest covering less than 4.5%. Germline loops: CDR1 MNHNY, CDR2 SVGAGI (reference sequence). V was cut by 6 bases and J by 3 bases, with 14 bases left in between. CDR3 length equals 14 residues. This clonotype was sampled from a man aged 55 to 69 with acute or convalescent COVID-19. Material for sequencing was peripheral blood. V gene TRBV6-6 combines with J gene TRBJ1-1; weak D call: TRBD1 (5 bases). The CDR3 nucleotides read TGTGCCAGCAGACAGCCGCAGGGTTACACTGAAGCTTTCTTT. It translates to CASRQPQGYTEAFF.